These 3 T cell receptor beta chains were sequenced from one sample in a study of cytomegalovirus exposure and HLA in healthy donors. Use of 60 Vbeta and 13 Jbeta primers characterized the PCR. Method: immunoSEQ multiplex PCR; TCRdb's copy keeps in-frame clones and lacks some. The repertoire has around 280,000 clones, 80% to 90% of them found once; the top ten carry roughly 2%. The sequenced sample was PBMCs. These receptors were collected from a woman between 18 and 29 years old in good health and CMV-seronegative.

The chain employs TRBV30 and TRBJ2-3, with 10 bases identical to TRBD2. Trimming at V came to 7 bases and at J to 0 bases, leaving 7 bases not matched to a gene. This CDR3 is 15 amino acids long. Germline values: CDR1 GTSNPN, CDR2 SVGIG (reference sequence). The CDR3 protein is CALAGGQKSTDTQYF. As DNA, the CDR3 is TGTGCCTTAGCGGGGGGCCAGAAGAGCACAGATACGCAGTATTTT.

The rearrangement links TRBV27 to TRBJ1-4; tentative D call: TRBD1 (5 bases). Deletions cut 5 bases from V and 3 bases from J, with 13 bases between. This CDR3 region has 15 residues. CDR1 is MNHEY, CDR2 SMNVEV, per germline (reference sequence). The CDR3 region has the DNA TGTGCCAGCAGTAGCGATGGAGGGGCTAATGAAAAACTGTTTTTT. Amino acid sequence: CASSSDGGANEKLFF.

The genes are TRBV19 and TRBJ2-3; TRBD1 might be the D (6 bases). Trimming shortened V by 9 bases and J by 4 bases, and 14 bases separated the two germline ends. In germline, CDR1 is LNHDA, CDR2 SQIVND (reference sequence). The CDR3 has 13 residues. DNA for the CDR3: TGTGCCAGCAGCCCGTGGGGGCCAGATACGCAGTATTTT. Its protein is CASSPWGPDTQYF.